This T cell receptor (beta chain) was recorded in a study of shared clonotypes between healthy human individuals. Some clones are missing from TCRdb's copy, which holds only in-frame ones; the method was immunoSEQ multiplex PCR. The table records about 1 million clones, under 80% of them present only once. CDR3 length: 14 amino acids. V dropped 0 bases and J dropped 1 base, with 7 bases sitting between them. In germline, CDR1 is SGHNT, CDR2 YYREEE (reference sequence). This clone has a handful of counts. Sequencing was carried out using memory CD4+ T cells sorted from blood. Documented subset: CD45RA-negative fraction. This clonotype was obtained from a man aged 18 to 29 in good health. The rearrangement links TRBV5-4 to TRBJ1-1; maybe TRBD1 (6 bases). CDR3 amino acids: CASSLETGNTEAFF. CDR3 DNA sequence: TGTGCCAGCAGCTTGGAGACAGGGAACACTGAAGCTTTCTTT.